This T cell receptor (beta chain) was sequenced for a study of shared clonotypes between healthy human individuals. Broader study findings: Tissue TCR repertoires likely differ from these blood-only repertoires. Read depth was anticipated to influence clonotype sharing among donors.

Points on this clone: Antigen specificity is unknown.

This CDR3 is 14 amino acids long. Per the germline V gene, CDR1 is SGHAT and CDR2 is FQNNGV. V lost 1 base and J 3 bases, leaving 8 bases between the germline ends. What was sequenced on ten immunoSEQ deep assay plates was unsorted PBMC DNA. TCRdb's table, derived via immunoSEQ multiplex PCR, lists solely in-frame clones and lacks some. The sample lists some 530,000 clones, about 84% seen once, with about 13% in the top ten. Those who donated, Caucasian adults without exception, all lived in Nashville, Tennessee. The V and J genes are TRBV11-2 and TRBJ2-3, with D possibly being TRBD1 (5 bases). Material: PBMCs. The receptor was isolated from a woman aged 40 to 50 in good health. Some clones in this sample may be carry-over from other donors' samples. The CDR3 loop is CASSLVGATDTQYF. The CDR3 nucleotides are TGTGCCAGCAGCTTAGTAGGGGCGACAGATACGCAGTATTTT.